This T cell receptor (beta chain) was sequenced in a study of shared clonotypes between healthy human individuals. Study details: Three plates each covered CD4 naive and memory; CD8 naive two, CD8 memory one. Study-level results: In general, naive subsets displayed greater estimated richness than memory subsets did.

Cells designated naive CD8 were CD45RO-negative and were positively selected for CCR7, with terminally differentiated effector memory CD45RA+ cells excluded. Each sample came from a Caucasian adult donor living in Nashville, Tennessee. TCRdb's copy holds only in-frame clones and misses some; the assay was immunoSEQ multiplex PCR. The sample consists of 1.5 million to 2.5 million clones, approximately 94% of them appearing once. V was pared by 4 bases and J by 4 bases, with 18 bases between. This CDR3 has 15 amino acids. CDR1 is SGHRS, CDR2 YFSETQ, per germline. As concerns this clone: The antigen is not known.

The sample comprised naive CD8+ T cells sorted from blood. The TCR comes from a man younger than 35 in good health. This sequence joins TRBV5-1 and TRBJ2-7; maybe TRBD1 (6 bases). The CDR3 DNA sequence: TGCGCCAGCAGCCCGGTTCCGTGGGGGCATTACGAGCAGTACTTC. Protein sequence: CASSPVPWGHYEQYF.